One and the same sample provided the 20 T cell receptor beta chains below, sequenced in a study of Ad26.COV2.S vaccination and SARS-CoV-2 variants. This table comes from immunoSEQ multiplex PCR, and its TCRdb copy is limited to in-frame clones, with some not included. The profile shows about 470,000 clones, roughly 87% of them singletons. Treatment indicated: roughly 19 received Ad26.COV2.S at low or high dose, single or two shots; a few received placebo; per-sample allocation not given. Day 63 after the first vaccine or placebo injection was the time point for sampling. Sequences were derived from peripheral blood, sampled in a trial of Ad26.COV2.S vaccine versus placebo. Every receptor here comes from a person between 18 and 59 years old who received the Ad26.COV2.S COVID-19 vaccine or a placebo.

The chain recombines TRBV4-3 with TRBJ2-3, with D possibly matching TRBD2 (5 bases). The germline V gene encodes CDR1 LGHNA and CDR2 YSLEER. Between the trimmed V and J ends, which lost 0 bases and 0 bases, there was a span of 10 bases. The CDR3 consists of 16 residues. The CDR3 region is CASSQDRGASTDTQYF. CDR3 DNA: TGCGCCAGCAGCCAAGATCGGGGAGCTAGCACAGATACGCAGTATTTT.

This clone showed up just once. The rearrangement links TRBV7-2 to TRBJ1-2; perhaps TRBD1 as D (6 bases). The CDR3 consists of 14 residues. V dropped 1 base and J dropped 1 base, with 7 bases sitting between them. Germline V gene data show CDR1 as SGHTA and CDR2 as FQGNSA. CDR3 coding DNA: TGTGCCAGCAGCTTAGAGGGGGATAACTATGGCTACACCTTC. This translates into CASSLEGDNYGYTF.

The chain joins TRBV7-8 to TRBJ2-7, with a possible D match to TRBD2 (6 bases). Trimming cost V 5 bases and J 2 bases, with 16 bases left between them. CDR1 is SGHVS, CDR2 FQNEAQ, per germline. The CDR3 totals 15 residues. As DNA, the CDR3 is TGTGCCAGCAGCCTAGGCGGGGTTGGGACCTACGAGCAGTACTTC. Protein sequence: CASSLGGVGTYEQYF.

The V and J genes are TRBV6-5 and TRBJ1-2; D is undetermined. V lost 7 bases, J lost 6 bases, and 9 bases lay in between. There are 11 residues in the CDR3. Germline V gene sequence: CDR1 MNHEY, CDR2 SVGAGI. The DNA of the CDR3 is TGTGCCAGCACTGGGCCCGATGGCTACACCTTC. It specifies CASTGPDGYTF.

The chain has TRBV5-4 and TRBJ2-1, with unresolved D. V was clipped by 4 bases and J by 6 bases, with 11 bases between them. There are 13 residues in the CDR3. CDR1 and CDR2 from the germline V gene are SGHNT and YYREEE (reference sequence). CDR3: CASSPGLTNEQFF. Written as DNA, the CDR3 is TGTGCCAGCAGCCCGGGCCTCACCAATGAGCAGTTCTTC.

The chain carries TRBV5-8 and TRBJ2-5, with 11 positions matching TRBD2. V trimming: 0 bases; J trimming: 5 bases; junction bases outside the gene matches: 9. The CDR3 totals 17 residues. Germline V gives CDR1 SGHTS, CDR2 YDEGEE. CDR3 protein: CASSLAGLAVPGETQYF. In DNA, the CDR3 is TGTGCCAGCAGCTTGGCGGGACTAGCGGTGCCAGGGGAGACCCAGTACTTC.

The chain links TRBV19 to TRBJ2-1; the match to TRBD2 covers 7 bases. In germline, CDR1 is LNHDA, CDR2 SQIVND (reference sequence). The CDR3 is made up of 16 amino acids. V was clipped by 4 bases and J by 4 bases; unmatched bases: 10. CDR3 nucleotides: TGTGCCAGTAGTAGGCCCCCCCAGCGGGAATACAATGAGCAGTTCTTC. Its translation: CASSRPPQREYNEQFF.

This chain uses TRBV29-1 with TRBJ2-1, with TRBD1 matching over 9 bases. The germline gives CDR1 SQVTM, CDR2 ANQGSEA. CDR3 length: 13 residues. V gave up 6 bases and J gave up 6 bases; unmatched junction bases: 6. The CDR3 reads CSVPSTGGNEQFF. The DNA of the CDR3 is TGCAGCGTACCCTCGACAGGGGGCAATGAGCAGTTCTTC.

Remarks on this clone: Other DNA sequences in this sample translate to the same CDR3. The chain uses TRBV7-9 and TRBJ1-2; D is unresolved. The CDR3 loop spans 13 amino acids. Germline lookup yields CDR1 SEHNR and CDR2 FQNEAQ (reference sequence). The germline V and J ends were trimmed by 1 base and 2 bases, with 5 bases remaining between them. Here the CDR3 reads CASSLGQNYGYTF. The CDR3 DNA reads TGTGCCAGCAGCTTAGGGCAGAACTATGGCTACACCTTC.

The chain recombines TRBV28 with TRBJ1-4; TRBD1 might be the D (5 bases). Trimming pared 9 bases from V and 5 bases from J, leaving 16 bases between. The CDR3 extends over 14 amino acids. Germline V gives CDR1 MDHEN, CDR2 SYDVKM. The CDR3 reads CASLSGGINEKLFF. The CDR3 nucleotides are TGTGCCAGTCTCTCCGGGGGGATCAATGAAAAACTGTTTTTT.

The chain's CDR3 is CASSPAGGPYEQYF. For the CDR3, the DNA is TGTGCCAGCAGCCCAGCGGGAGGCCCCTACGAGCAGTACTTC. This chain links TRBV5-6 with TRBJ2-7; TRBD2 aligns across 9 bases. The germline gives CDR1 SGHDT, CDR2 YYEEEE. J lost 2 bases, V lost 4 bases, and 4 bases had no gene match. This CDR3 is 14 amino acids long. Combining the CDR3 with reference TRBV5-6 and TRBJ2-7 gives the whole variable domain DAGVTQSPTHLIKTRGQQVTLRCSPKSGHDTVSWYQQALGQGPQFIFQYYEEEERQRGNFPDRFSGHQFPNYSSELNVNALLLGDSALYLCASSPAGGPYEQYFGPGTRLTVT.

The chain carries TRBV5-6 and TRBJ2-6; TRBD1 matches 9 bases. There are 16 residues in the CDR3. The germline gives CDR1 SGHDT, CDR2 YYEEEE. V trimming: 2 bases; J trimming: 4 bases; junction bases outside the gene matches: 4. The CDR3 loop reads CASSLPQGAGANVLTF. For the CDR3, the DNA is TGTGCCAGCAGCTTACCACAGGGGGCCGGGGCCAACGTCCTGACTTTC.

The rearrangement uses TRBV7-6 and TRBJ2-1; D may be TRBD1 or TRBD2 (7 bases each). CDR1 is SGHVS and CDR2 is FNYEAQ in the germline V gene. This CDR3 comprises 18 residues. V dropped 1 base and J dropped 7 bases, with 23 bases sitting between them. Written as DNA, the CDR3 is TGTGCCAGCAGCTTAGTGGGGAGGGGGCGCCTTAAGTCAAATGAGCAGTTCTTC. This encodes CASSLVGRGRLKSNEQFF.

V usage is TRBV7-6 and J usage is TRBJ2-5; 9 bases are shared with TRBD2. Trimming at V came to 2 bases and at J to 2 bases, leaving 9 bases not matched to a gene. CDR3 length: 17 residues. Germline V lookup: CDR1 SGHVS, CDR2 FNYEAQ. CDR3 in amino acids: CASSLNPGLAGQETQYF. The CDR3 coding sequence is TGTGCCAGCAGCTTAAACCCGGGGCTAGCGGGGCAAGAGACCCAGTACTTC.

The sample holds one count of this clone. DNA of the CDR3: TGTGCTAGTGGTTTGGGGACAGGGCCTGGGGACATTCAGTACTTC. Protein product: CASGLGTGPGDIQYF. This chain connects TRBV12-5 to TRBJ2-4; 8 bases line up with TRBD1. Germline V gene lookup returns CDR1 LGHNT and CDR2 FRNRAP. This CDR3 is 15 amino acids long. Trimming took 1 base from V and 8 from J; bases not matched to a gene: 7.

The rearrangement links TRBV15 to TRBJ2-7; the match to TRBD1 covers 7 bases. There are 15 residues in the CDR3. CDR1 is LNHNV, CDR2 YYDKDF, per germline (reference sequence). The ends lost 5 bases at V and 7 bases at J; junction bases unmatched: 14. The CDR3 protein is CATSVRQGGLQEQYF. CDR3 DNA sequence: TGTGCCACCAGCGTTCGACAGGGTGGTTTGCAAGAGCAGTACTTC.

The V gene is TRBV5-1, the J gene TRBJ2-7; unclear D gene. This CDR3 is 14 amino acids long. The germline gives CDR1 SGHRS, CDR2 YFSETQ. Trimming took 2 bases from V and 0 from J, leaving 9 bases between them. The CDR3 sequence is CASSFVGISYEQYF. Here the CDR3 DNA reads TGCGCCAGCAGCTTCGTAGGGATCTCCTACGAGCAGTACTTC. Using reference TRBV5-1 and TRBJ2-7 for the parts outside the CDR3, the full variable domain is KAGVTQTPRYLIKTRGQQVTLSCSPISGHRSVSWYQQTPGQGLQFLFEYFSETQRNKGNFPGRFSGRQFSNSRSEMNVSTLELGDSALYLCASSFVGISYEQYFGPGTRLTVT.

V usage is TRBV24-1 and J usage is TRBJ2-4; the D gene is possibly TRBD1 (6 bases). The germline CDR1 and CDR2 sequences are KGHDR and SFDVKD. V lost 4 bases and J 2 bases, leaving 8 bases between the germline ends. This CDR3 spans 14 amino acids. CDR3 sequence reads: CATSDTGPKNIQYF. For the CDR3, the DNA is TGTGCCACCAGTGACACAGGGCCCAAAAACATTCAGTACTTC.

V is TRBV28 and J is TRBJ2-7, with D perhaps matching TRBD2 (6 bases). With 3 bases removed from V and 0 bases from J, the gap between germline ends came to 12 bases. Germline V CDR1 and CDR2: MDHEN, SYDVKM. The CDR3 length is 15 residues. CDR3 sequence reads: CASSFGGASSYEQYF. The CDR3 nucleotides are TGTGCCAGCAGTTTTGGCGGGGCGAGCTCCTACGAGCAGTACTTC.

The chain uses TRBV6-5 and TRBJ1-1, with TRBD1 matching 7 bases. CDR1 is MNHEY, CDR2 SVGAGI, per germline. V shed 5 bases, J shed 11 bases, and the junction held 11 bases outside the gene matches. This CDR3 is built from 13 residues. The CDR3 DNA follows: TGTGCCAGCAGTCCGACAGGGTTTAGTGGGGCTTTCTTT. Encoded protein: CASSPTGFSGAFF.